Described below is a single T cell receptor beta chain sequence and its context. This clone's antigen is unknown. The record has no base qualities; no much larger clone is one base away. The CDR3 regions of human TCRbeta chains were analyzed by immunosequencing. As for how the authors treated the data: TCRs in the repertoires were compared against a reference library of SARS-CoV-2-specific TCRs that had been generated with the MIRA antigen-specificity platform. Breadth meant the fraction of unique TCRs that were SARS-CoV-2-associated, whereas depth meant the fraction of total T cells that were SARS-CoV-2-associated. Using the MIRA data, each spike-specific TCR was mapped to the spike region that the TCR reacts to and placed in a CD4 or CD8 class. Log10-transformed breadth and depth values were compared by one-way ANOVA with Sidak's multiple comparisons tests. TCRdb took over this immuneACCESS table, retaining in-frame rearrangements with V and J assigned. Such tables are incomplete; in checked studies, under half of the missing clones stem from an unresolved V gene, and the remainder is unexplained. V and J calls and clone size come straight from that table; D and trimming were deduced from the DNA. This sample lists over 100,000 clones; about 87% were detected once. The biggest ten clones account for 4.4% of the sample.

The time point label for this specimen denotes: about 28 days (+/-7) after the second vaccine dose. AZD1222 recipients whose second dose came at about 4 weeks and those whose second dose came at about 12 weeks were combined into one group, since spike-specific TCR depth and breadth did not differ between the two schedules. Vaccinee samples were obtained from the UK trials COV001 and COV002, which included a single-blind randomized controlled phase 2/3 trial of AZD1222 (ChAdOx1 nCoV-19) in healthy adults. Trial participant PBMC samples were collected at day 0 and day 28 after the second dose for TCRbeta chain sequencing. Including the terminal cysteine and phenylalanine, the CDR3 comprises 10 residues. Of the read, only the CDR3 DNA is kept; its 30 bases are in frame from base 1. The sample originates from a study of T cell responses to AZD1222 COVID-19 vaccine (dated by TCRdb to the early 2020s). Background for the entire study: A total of approximately 230 trial participants underwent TCR sequencing, of whom about 210 received two doses of AZD1222 and some 26 received two doses of the MenACWY control vaccine. Trial participants were enrolled into age subgroups of 18-55, 56-69 and 70-plus years, which contained roughly 140, 27 and 60 TCR-sequenced participants, respectively. General study outcomes and caveats: A significant rise in spike-specific TCR breadth and depth was observed after two AZD1222 doses relative to day 0 and relative to MenACWY recipients. Participants were mostly white British and included more females than males, and it was suggested by the authors that clonal diversity may have been underestimated. In the small 56-69-year group, the increase in depth fell short of significance, most likely because of low power. The vaccine-associated CD4 TCRs covered the entire spike protein, and the dominant responses fell in regions 160-218 and 743-854. Conclusions about previously exposed vaccinees are limited because only six or seven AZD1222 recipients were SARS-CoV-2 seropositive at baseline. Because no day 14 peak-response samples were available, repertoires were characterized only after the peak T cell response. Reportedly, almost half of the unique spike-specific TCRs recognized epitopes lying outside the regions that are mutated in the B.1.351 and B.1.1.7 variants.

This TCR derives from an adult who received the AZD1222 COVID-19 vaccine. The chain uses TRBV21-1 and TRBJ1-1; the table's TRBD1 call for D was not verified on the DNA. TRBV21-1 is described as a pseudogene. The sequencing used peripheral blood, collected 28 days after the second AZD1222 dose. The CDR3 loop reads CASSPMEAFF. Here is the DNA: TGTGCCAGCAGCCCCATGGAAGCTTTCTTT.